This T cell receptor beta chain was sequenced for a study of CD8 T cells in ankylosing spondylitis. Study-wide points: Ankylosing spondylitis blood appeared to carry a characteristic TCR beta motif of eight or nine highly homologous variants. In reactive arthritis synovial fluid and blood, some motif variants had been reported before. Disease-linked clones were CD8+ and relatively rare in peripheral blood.

On this clonotype itself: Its antigen is still unknown.

CDR1 is LNHDA, CDR2 SQIVND, per germline (reference sequence). The CDR3 is 13 amino acids. The V segment lost 1 base and the J segment 10 bases; nucleotides outside the gene matches: 3. 5'-RACE, quantitative and with molecular barcodes, yielded the TCR beta libraries. From the 5' RACE reads, TCRdb called clonotypes with MiXCR, one entry per CDR3 protein. Counted here are roughly 700,000 distinct CDR3 sequences, 15% to 20% occurring once; the ten biggest clones make up 15% to 20%. Sequenced sample: blood, either unsorted or a sorted T cell fraction (not recorded which). The V gene is TRBV19, the J gene TRBJ2-1; 8 bases are a match to TRBD2. This TCR derives from a male donor with ankylosing spondylitis. The CDR3 spells CASSIGAGVEQFF. CDR3 sequence (DNA): TGTGCCAGTAGTATAGGAGCGGGAGTAGAGCAGTTCTTC.